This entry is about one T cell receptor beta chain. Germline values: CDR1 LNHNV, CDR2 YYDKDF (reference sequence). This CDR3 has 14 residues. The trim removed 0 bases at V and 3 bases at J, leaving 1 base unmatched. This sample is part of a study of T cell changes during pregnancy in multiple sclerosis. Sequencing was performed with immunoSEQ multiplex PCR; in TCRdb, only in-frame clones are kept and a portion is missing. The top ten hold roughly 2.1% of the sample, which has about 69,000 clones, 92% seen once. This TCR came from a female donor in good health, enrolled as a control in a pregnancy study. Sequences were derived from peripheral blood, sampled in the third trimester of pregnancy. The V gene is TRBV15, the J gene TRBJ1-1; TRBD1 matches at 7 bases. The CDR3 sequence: CATSRDRGYTEAFF. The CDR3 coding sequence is TGTGCCACCAGCAGAGACAGGGGGTACACTGAAGCTTTCTTT.